This passage covers 18 T cell receptor beta chains from one sample sequenced in a study of blood T cell repertoires in COVID-19 (dated by TCRdb to the early 2020s). Library creation used the immunoSEQ multiplex PCR assay. TCRdb mirrors the immuneACCESS table, restricted to in-frame sequences. Some clones are absent from its copies; in checked studies, under half trace to an unresolved V gene, and the reason for the others is unknown. The sample profile shows 50,000 to 75,000 clones; roughly three quarters of them were found once. 50% to 55% of the sample goes to the ten largest clones. Sequences were obtained from peripheral blood. These receptors originate from an elderly woman with acute or convalescent COVID-19.

V gene TRBV5-4 combines with J gene TRBJ2-3; perhaps TRBD1 as D (6 bases). The CDR3 contains 14 residues. Deletions cut 4 bases from V and 2 bases from J, with 11 bases between. CDR1 and CDR2 from the germline V gene are SGHNT and YYREEE (reference sequence). The CDR3: CASSIRDTTDTQYF. DNA of the CDR3: TGTGCCAGCAGCATACGGGACACCACAGATACGCAGTATTTT.

V is TRBV2 and J is TRBJ2-7, with 15 positions matching TRBD2. V was clipped by 6 bases and J by 7 bases; unmatched bases: 4. Per the germline V gene, CDR1 is SNHLY and CDR2 is FYNNEI. The CDR3 extends over 14 amino acids. The CDR3 DNA reads as TGTGCCAGCAGCCGGACTAGCGGGAGGGGGGAGCAGTACTTC. Encoded protein: CASSRTSGRGEQYF.

The chain couples TRBV6-5 to TRBJ1-5; TRBD1 matches at 8 bases. J gave up 4 bases and V 2 bases, and 4 bases lay outside the gene matches. The V gene's germline CDR1 is MNHEY and CDR2 SVGAGI. The CDR3 is 15 amino acids. This chain's CDR3 is CASSYPGDRNQPQHF. CDR3 sequence (DNA): TGTGCCAGCAGTTACCCGGGGGACAGGAATCAGCCCCAGCATTTT.

The chain couples TRBV28 to TRBJ1-1; D remains unclear. The germline gives CDR1 MDHEN, CDR2 SYDVKM. The CDR3 has 13 residues. V lost 2 bases, J lost 2 bases, and 6 bases lay in between. The CDR3 loop reads CASSLIINTEAFF. CDR3 DNA sequence: TGTGCCAGCAGTTTAATCATTAACACTGAAGCTTTCTTT.

The chain has TRBV7-2 and TRBJ1-1; 9 nucleotides line up with TRBD1. There are 12 residues in the CDR3. The J segment lost 8 bases and the V segment lost 6 bases, leaving 4 bases of the junction unmatched. The germline V gene has CDR1 SGHTA and CDR2 FQGNSA. The DNA for the CDR3 is TGTGCCAGCAGTTTGGACAGGGGAGAAGCTTTCTTT. Amino acid sequence: CASSLDRGEAFF.

This clone was seen only once. This chain links TRBV3-1 (or the pseudogene TRBV3-2) with TRBJ2-2, with a possible D match to TRBD2 (6 bases). With 5 bases removed from V and 4 bases from J, the gap between germline ends came to 17 bases. There are 16 residues in the CDR3. Germline values: CDR1 LGHDT, CDR2 YNNKEL (reference sequence). The CDR3 DNA follows: TGTGCCAGCAGCGCCGTGGGGGGAGTAGGCACCGGGGAGCTGTTTTTT. This translates into CASSAVGGVGTGELFF.

The rearrangement joins TRBV28 to TRBJ1-6, with D maybe TRBD1 (6 bases). The CDR3 is 14 amino acids. The V end lost 7 bases, the J end lost 9 bases, and 16 bases lay between the germline ends. From germline, CDR1 is MDHEN and CDR2 SYDVKM. This CDR3 reads CASTLSRGSSPLHF. As DNA, the CDR3 is TGTGCCAGCACCCTTAGTAGGGGGAGTTCACCCCTCCACTTT.

The chain combines TRBV12-5 with TRBJ2-7, with 7 bases aligning to TRBD2. V lost 4 bases and J lost 3; bases outside the gene matches: 9. Germline CDR1 is LGHNT and CDR2 is FRNRAP. This CDR3 is 15 amino acids long. The CDR3 here is CASGSGVGTIYEQYF. CDR3 bases: TGTGCTAGTGGTTCAGGAGTGGGGACTATCTACGAGCAGTACTTC.

The V and J genes are TRBV18 and TRBJ2-5; possibly TRBD1 for D (6 bases). The V gene's germline CDR1 is KGHSH and CDR2 LQKENI. V lost 5 bases, J lost 5 bases, and 15 bases lay in between. The CDR3 runs 14 residues. Here the CDR3 DNA reads TGTGCCAGCTCATCAACAGGGATGGGGGAGACCCAGTACTTC. Its translation: CASSSTGMGETQYF.

This chain links TRBV28 with TRBJ2-5; TRBD1 matches 8 bases. Germline CDR1 reads MDHEN; CDR2 reads SYDVKM. The CDR3 is 16 amino acids. Trimming took 0 bases from V and 5 from J; bases not matched to a gene: 8. The CDR3 loop is CASSLWAGGAGETQYF. The CDR3 DNA sequence: TGTGCCAGCAGTTTATGGGCAGGGGGCGCGGGGGAGACCCAGTACTTC.

The chain carries TRBV29-1 and TRBJ2-7; 14 bases are a match to TRBD2. V lost 2 bases, J lost 9 bases, and 12 bases stayed unmatched. CDR3 size: 16 residues. CDR1 and CDR2 (germline): SQVTM, ANQGSEA. CDR3 residues: CSVERYSGTSGRVQYF. The CDR3 DNA sequence: TGCAGCGTTGAACGATATTCCGGGACTAGCGGGAGAGTGCAGTACTTC.

V and J are TRBV9 and TRBJ2-3; 10 nucleotides agree with TRBD2. The germline gives CDR1 SGDLS, CDR2 YYNGEE. The CDR3 extends over 18 amino acids. V lost 4 bases and J lost 5; bases outside the gene matches: 16. The CDR3 protein is CASSTPGGLAGAVDTQYF. CDR3 DNA: TGTGCCAGCAGCACCCCTGGGGGGCTAGCGGGAGCCGTAGATACGCAGTATTTT.

This clone was seen only a few times. V gene TRBV28 combines with J gene TRBJ1-4; 9 positions agree with TRBD1. Per germline, CDR1 MDHEN and CDR2 SYDVKM. This CDR3 has 17 residues. DNA of the CDR3: TGTTTAACATCCCCGGGACAGGGATCGTTCACTAATGAAAAACTGTTTTTT. Translated, it gives CLTSPGQGSFTNEKLFF.

The chain uses TRBV27 and TRBJ1-5; possible D gene TRBD1, 5 bases. Between the trimmed V and J ends, which lost 2 bases and 4 bases, there was a span of 9 bases. CDR1 is MNHEY, CDR2 SMNVEV, per germline (reference sequence). CDR3 length: 14 residues. The CDR3 region has the DNA TGTGCCAGCAGTTTAAAAGGGGTTAATCAGCCCCAGCATTTT. Amino acid sequence: CASSLKGVNQPQHF.

V gene TRBV29-1 combines with J gene TRBJ2-1, with 9 positions matching TRBD2. V shed 4 bases, J shed 6 bases, and the junction held 16 bases outside the gene matches. In germline, CDR1 is SQVTM, CDR2 ANQGSEA. The CDR3 has 17 amino acids. The CDR3 region has the DNA TGCAGCGTTGGGGGCGGGAGGGTGACGGTTACCCTCAATGAGCAGTTCTTC. The encoded protein is CSVGGGRVTVTLNEQFF.

This clone was detected only a few times. Other DNA sequences in this sample translate to the same CDR3. V and J are TRBV6-5 and TRBJ1-1; D remains ambiguous. The CDR3 sequence is 12 residues long. Germline CDR1 and CDR2: MNHEY and SVGAGI. V gave up 9 bases and J gave up 0 bases, with 8 bases separating them. As DNA, the CDR3 is TGTGCCAGTTCCCACATGAACACTGAAGCTTTCTTT. It codes for CASSHMNTEAFF.

The V and J genes are TRBV28 and TRBJ2-3; 7 nucleotides agree with TRBD1. This CDR3 has 16 residues. V shed 4 bases, J shed 1 base, and the junction held 8 bases outside the gene matches. Germline V CDR1 and CDR2: MDHEN, SYDVKM. The CDR3 nucleotides are TGTGCCAGCAGTTCCCCCCAGGGGGTGGGCACAGATACGCAGTATTTT. It codes for CASSSPQGVGTDTQYF.

This chain links TRBV18 with TRBJ1-4; 9 positions match TRBD1. Unmatched junction bases numbered 15, after V lost 4 bases and J lost 0 bases. The CDR3 is 20 residues long. CDR1 KGHSH and CDR2 LQKENI come from the germline V gene. The CDR3 region is CASSLVSGQGGAATNEKLFF. The CDR3 region has the DNA TGTGCCAGCTCACTTGTTTCGGGACAGGGAGGTGCCGCAACTAATGAAAAACTGTTTTTT.